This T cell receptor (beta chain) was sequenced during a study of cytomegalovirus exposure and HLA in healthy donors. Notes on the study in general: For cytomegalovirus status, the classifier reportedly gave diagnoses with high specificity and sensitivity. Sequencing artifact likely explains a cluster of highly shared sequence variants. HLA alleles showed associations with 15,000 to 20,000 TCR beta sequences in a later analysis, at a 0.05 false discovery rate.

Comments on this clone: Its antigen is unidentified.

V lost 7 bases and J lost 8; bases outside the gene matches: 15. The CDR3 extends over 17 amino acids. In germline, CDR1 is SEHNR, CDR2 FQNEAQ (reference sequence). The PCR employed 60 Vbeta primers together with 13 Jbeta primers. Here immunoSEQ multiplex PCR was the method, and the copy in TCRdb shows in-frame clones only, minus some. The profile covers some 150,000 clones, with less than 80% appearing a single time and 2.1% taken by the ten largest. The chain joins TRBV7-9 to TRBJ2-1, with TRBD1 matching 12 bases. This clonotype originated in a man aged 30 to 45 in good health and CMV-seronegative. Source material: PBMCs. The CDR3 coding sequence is TGTGCCAGCATCCCCAGGGACAGGGGGCCCGATGGGGATGAGCAGTTCTTC. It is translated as CASIPRDRGPDGDEQFF.